Below are 2 T cell receptor beta chains sequenced from a single sample in a study of early T cells in non-severe SARS-CoV-2 infection. TCRdb redid the calling of the 5' RACE reads with MiXCR, one entry per CDR3 protein. In the table there are about 60,000 distinct CDR3 sequences, 12% of which are singletons. Sequenced material: whole blood. The receptors shown here come from an adult who was a healthcare worker with PCR-confirmed SARS-CoV-2 infection or an uninfected control (not recorded which).

This clonotype appeared a few times. This chain joins TRBV20-1 and TRBJ2-1; no firm D call. This CDR3 has 10 residues. The germline V gene encodes CDR1 DFQATT and CDR2 SNEGSKA (reference sequence). V lost 7 bases and J lost 6, with 7 bases in between. The CDR3 DNA follows: TGCAGTGGAGTTTCCAATGAGCAGTTCTTC. Protein sequence: CSGVSNEQFF.

This clonotype was seen ten or more times. The CDR3 DNA is TGTGCCAGCAGCCCGCCTGGCGGTAGCTCCTACAATGAGCAGTTCTTC. It encodes CASSPPGGSSYNEQFF. The rearrangement links TRBV6-6 to TRBJ2-1; D gene uncertain. Trimming shortened V by 6 bases and J by 0 bases, and 15 bases separated the two germline ends. The CDR3 extends over 16 amino acids. Germline assignment: CDR1 MNHNY and CDR2 SVGAGI (reference sequence).